This TCR beta chain appears in the sequencing data of a study of blood T cell repertoires in COVID-19. TCRdb's table, derived via immunoSEQ multiplex PCR, lists solely in-frame clones and lacks some. The sample yields 310,000 or so clones, 90% seen once. This clonotype was sampled from a woman aged 18-30 years with acute COVID-19. The sample taken for sequencing was PBMCs or T cells enriched from blood (not recorded which).

CDR3 region: CASSVPGLSTDTQYF. The CDR3 coding sequence is TGTGCCAGCAGTGTACCGGGACTTAGCACAGATACGCAGTATTTT. The chain carries TRBV28 and TRBJ2-3; perhaps TRBD2 as D (6 bases). The CDR3 length is 15 residues. Between the trimmed V and J ends, which lost 5 bases and 0 bases, there was a span of 12 bases. Per germline, CDR1 MDHEN and CDR2 SYDVKM. The complete variable domain, with remaining parts taken from reference TRBV28 and TRBJ2-3, reads DVKVTQSSRYLVKRTGEKVFLECVQDMDHENMFWYRQDPGLGLRLIYFSYDVKMKEKGDIPEGYSVSREKKERFSLILESASTNQTSMYLCASSVPGLSTDTQYFGPGTRLTVL.